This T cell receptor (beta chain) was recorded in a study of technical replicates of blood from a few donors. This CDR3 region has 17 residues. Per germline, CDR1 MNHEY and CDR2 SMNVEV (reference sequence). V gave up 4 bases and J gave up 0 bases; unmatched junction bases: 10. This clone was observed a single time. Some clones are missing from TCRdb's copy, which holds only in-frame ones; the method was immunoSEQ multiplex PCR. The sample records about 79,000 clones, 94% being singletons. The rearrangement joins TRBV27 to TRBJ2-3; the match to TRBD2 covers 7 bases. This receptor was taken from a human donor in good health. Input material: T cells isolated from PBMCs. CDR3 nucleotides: TGTGCCAGCAGTTCTGTCAATAGCGGGTCTAGCACAGATACGCAGTATTTT. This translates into CASSSVNSGSSTDTQYF.